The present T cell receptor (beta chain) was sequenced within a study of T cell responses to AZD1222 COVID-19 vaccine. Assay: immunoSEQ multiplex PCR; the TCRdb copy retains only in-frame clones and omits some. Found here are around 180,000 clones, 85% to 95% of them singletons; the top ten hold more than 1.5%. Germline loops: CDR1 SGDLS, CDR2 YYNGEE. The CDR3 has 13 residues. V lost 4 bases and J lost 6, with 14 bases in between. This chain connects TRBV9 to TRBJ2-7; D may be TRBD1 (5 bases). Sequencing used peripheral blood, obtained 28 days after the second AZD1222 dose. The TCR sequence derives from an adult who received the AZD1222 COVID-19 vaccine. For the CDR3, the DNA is TGTGCCAGCAGCCTCCAGGGAACCGGCGAGCAGTACTTC. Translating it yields CASSLQGTGEQYF.